What follows are 27 T cell receptor beta chains derived from one specimen sequenced in a study of blood T cell repertoires in COVID-19. TCRdb's copy holds only in-frame clones and misses some; the assay was immunoSEQ multiplex PCR. The profile shows fewer than 250,000 clones, approximately 85% of them singletons. The source material was PBMCs or T cells enriched from blood (not recorded which). The receptors here all came from a woman between 45 and 60 years old with acute COVID-19.

This clone was seen only once. The rearrangement uses TRBV10-3 and TRBJ1-2; 7 bases fit TRBD1. This CDR3 has 13 amino acids. Looked up from germline, CDR1 is ENHRY and CDR2 is SYGVKD. The junction had 9 bases not matched to a gene; V was cut back by 6 bases and J by 8 bases. Here the CDR3 DNA reads TGTGCCATCAGAGAAGGGGGCGCAGGGGGCTACACCTTC. This encodes CAIREGGAGGYTF.

The V gene is TRBV3-1 (or the pseudogene TRBV3-2), the J gene TRBJ2-2; 14 nucleotides agree with TRBD2. The germline V gene has CDR1 LGHDT and CDR2 YNNKEL (reference sequence). With 4 bases clipped from V and 1 base from J, the junction kept 5 bases outside the gene matches. The CDR3 sequence is 18 residues long. The CDR3 DNA is TGTGCCAGCAGCCGCTGGACTAGCGGGGGGCTGAACACCGGGGAGCTGTTTTTT. Amino acid sequence: CASSRWTSGGLNTGELFF.

The rearrangement joins TRBV6-8 to TRBJ2-2, with 10 bases fitting TRBD1. Germline V gives CDR1 MNHGY, CDR2 SAAAGT. The junction had 11 bases not matched to a gene; V was cut back by 6 bases and J by 4 bases. This CDR3 spans 17 amino acids. CDR3 protein: CASSPTGQGFGTGELFF. CDR3 in DNA: TGTGCCAGCAGCCCAACGGGACAGGGGTTCGGCACCGGGGAGCTGTTTTTT.

This rearrangement joins TRBV7-2 to TRBJ1-2, with 11 bases that match TRBD1. The CDR3 has 16 residues. From germline, CDR1 is SGHTA and CDR2 FQGNSA. Trimming cost V 1 base and J 7 bases; bases outside gene matches: 8. In DNA form, the CDR3 reads TGTGCCAGCAGCTTAGAGTCCGGACAGGGGGCGGGTGGCTACACCTTC. Translation: CASSLESGQGAGGYTF.

V is TRBV9 and J is TRBJ2-3; 10 bases match TRBD1. V shed 5 bases, J shed 2 bases, and the junction held 11 bases outside the gene matches. This CDR3 spans 17 amino acids. From germline, CDR1 is SGDLS and CDR2 YYNGEE. The CDR3 sequence is CASSRPRTGGNTDTQYF. In nucleotides, the CDR3 is TGTGCCAGCAGTCGACCTAGGACAGGGGGGAACACAGATACGCAGTATTTT.

This chain joins TRBV21-1 and TRBJ1-3. TRBV21-1 is shown as a pseudogene. The CDR3 spans 14 residues. As DNA, the CDR3 is TGTGCCAGCAGCAAAGAGAGCTCTGGAAACACCATATATTTT. Translating it yields CASSKESSGNTIYF.

This clone was seen a few times. This chain connects TRBV30 to TRBJ2-7, with 8 bases that match TRBD2. CDR3 length: 13 amino acids. Unmatched junction bases numbered 9, after V lost 6 bases and J lost 5 bases. CDR1 is GTSNPN, CDR2 SVGIG, per germline (reference sequence). The CDR3 spells CACSGGGRNEQYF. The CDR3 region has the DNA TGTGCCTGCTCCGGGGGGGGCCGCAACGAGCAGTACTTC.

The rearrangement links TRBV7-9 to TRBJ1-1, with TRBD1 matching over 7 bases. Looked up from germline, CDR1 is SEHNR and CDR2 is FQNEAQ (reference sequence). Trimming removed 1 base from V and 4 bases from J; junction bases left unmatched: 6. This CDR3 region has 15 residues. DNA of the CDR3: TGTGCCAGCAGCTTAGGACCGGGACAGTTCACTGAAGCTTTCTTT. Translation gives CASSLGPGQFTEAFF.

V is TRBV10-2 and J is TRBJ1-1; D uncertain. With 4 bases removed from V and 5 bases from J, the gap between germline ends came to 5 bases. The germline V gene encodes CDR1 WSHSY and CDR2 SAAADI. The CDR3 loop spans 11 amino acids. As DNA, the CDR3 is TGCGCCAGCAGTGCACAGACTGAAGCTTTCTTT. This sequence encodes CASSAQTEAFF.

This chain connects TRBV7-9 to TRBJ1-1; possible D gene TRBD1, 6 bases. CDR1 is SEHNR, CDR2 FQNEAQ, per germline (reference sequence). Trimming took off 4 bases at V and 6 bases at J, with 18 bases between the two ends. CDR3 size: 15 residues. The CDR3 is CASSSIQGIPAEAFF. For the CDR3, the DNA is TGTGCCAGCAGCTCTATACAGGGTATCCCTGCTGAAGCTTTCTTT.

The chain recombines TRBV6-2 or TRBV6-3 with TRBJ1-1; 8 nucleotides line up with TRBD1. V shed 0 bases, J shed 7 bases, and the junction held 4 bases outside the gene matches. Germline CDR1 reads MNHEY; CDR2 reads SVGEGT. This CDR3 contains 14 residues. CDR3 sequence (DNA): TGTGCCAGCAGTTACTCACAGGGGGGTCTTGAAGCTTTCTTT. Protein product: CASSYSQGGLEAFF.

The gene calls are TRBV27 and TRBJ1-2, with D possibly being TRBD1 (5 bases). CDR1 is MNHEY, CDR2 SMNVEV, per germline (reference sequence). This CDR3 region has 19 residues. The V gene lost 1 base and the J gene lost 1 base, with 22 bases spanning the gap. The CDR3 reads CASSLFSTGLGGNNYGYTF. DNA for the CDR3: TGTGCCAGCAGTTTATTCTCAACCGGGTTGGGGGGTAATAACTATGGCTACACCTTC.

The chain links TRBV30 to TRBJ2-1, with a weak D call TRBD2 (6 bases). CDR1 and CDR2 from the germline V gene are GTSNPN and SVGIG (reference sequence). The CDR3 covers 14 residues. Trimming pared 4 bases from V and 2 bases from J, leaving 12 bases between. CDR3 amino acids: CAWNRGITYNEQFF. The CDR3 DNA follows: TGTGCCTGGAACCGGGGGATCACCTACAATGAGCAGTTCTTC.

The chain links TRBV27 to TRBJ2-7; possibly TRBD2 for D (6 bases). The CDR3 runs to 14 residues. Trimming cost V 0 bases and J 3 bases, with 9 bases left between them. CDR1 is MNHEY, CDR2 SMNVEV, per germline (reference sequence). Written as DNA, the CDR3 is TGTGCCAGCAGTTTATCTGACGGGGGCTACGAGCAGTACTTC. Residues: CASSLSDGGYEQYF.

The J gene is TRBJ1-2, the V gene TRBV5-6; possibly TRBD1 for D (6 bases). The CDR3 sequence is 15 residues long. V shed 4 bases and J shed 7 bases, with 20 bases lying between them. The germline gives CDR1 SGHDT, CDR2 YYEEEE. CDR3 residues: CASSPAGRGVIGYTF. CDR3 in DNA: TGTGCCAGCAGCCCGGCGGGCAGGGGCGTAATTGGCTACACCTTC.

This sequence joins TRBV6-5 and TRBJ1-5, with 7 bases fitting TRBD1. The length of the CDR3 is 15 residues. Germline values: CDR1 MNHEY, CDR2 SVGAGI. After removal of 6 bases from V and 5 bases from J, the junction contained 10 bases not matched to a gene. This CDR3 is CASRLRTGSHQPQHF. The DNA for the CDR3 is TGTGCCAGCAGACTCAGGACAGGCTCGCATCAGCCCCAGCATTTT.

This chain connects TRBV5-1 to TRBJ2-1; D not certain. The CDR3 is 16 residues long. Germline CDR1 and CDR2: SGHRS and YFSETQ. V dropped 3 bases and J dropped 6 bases, with 19 bases sitting between them. CDR3 DNA: TGCGCCAGCAGCTCGAGGTCTGCCGGCCCTCTCAATGAGCAGTTCTTC. Translated, it gives CASSSRSAGPLNEQFF.

This chain joins TRBV30 and TRBJ2-5, with D possibly TRBD1 on 5 matching bases. CDR1 is GTSNPN and CDR2 is SVGIG in the germline V gene (reference sequence). Trimming removed 3 bases at V and 5 bases at J, with 13 bases between. The CDR3 extends over 13 amino acids. This chain's CDR3 is CAWRGRGWETQYF. In nucleotides, the CDR3 is TGTGCCTGGAGAGGAAGGGGTTGGGAGACCCAGTACTTC.

The chain has TRBV7-9 and TRBJ2-3; 12 bases fit TRBD2. The CDR3 extends over 16 amino acids. Losses at the gene ends were 6 bases for V and 0 bases for J; bases not matched to a gene: 4. The V gene's germline CDR1 is SEHNR and CDR2 FQNEAQ (reference sequence). The CDR3 region is CASSSGLAGSTDTQYF. The CDR3 nucleotides read TGTGCCAGCAGTTCCGGACTAGCGGGAAGCACAGATACGCAGTATTTT. The complete variable domain, with remaining parts taken from reference TRBV7-9 and TRBJ2-3, reads DTGVSQNPRHKITKRGQNVTFRCDPISEHNRLYWYRQTLGQGPEFLTYFQNEAQLEKSRLLSDRFSAERPKGSFSTLEIQRTEQGDSAMYLCASSSGLAGSTDTQYFGPGTRLTVL.

This clone has a handful of counts. The chain is built from TRBV19 and TRBJ1-1, with D possibly matching TRBD1 (5 bases). CDR1 and CDR2 from the germline V gene are LNHDA and SQIVND (reference sequence). The CDR3 is 14 amino acids. With 4 bases removed from V and 0 bases from J, the gap between germline ends came to 9 bases. CDR3 sequence reads: CASSNQGLNTEAFF. The CDR3 nucleotides are TGTGCCAGTAGTAATCAGGGCCTGAACACTGAAGCTTTCTTT.

The chain carries TRBV15 and TRBJ2-5, with TRBD2 as a possible D gene (5 bases). The V and J ends lost 5 bases and 1 base respectively, with 8 bases between them. CDR1 and CDR2 from the germline V gene are LNHNV and YYDKDF (reference sequence). The CDR3 extends over 13 amino acids. CDR3 sequence reads: CATSPGFQETQYF. CDR3 bases: TGTGCCACCAGCCCGGGATTCCAAGAGACCCAGTACTTC.

The rearrangement joins TRBV19 to TRBJ1-5, with a tentative D call TRBD1 (6 bases). The V end lost 3 bases, the J end lost 6 bases, and 12 bases lay between the germline ends. This CDR3 region has 14 residues. Germline CDR1 and CDR2: LNHDA and SQIVND (reference sequence). CDR3 sequence (DNA): TGTGCCAGTAGTATGTCCGGGGGGCCTCAGCCCCAGCATTTT. This translates into CASSMSGGPQPQHF.

The V and J genes are TRBV9 and TRBJ1-2; weak D call: TRBD1 (6 bases). This CDR3 has 15 residues. Germline CDR1 is SGDLS and CDR2 is YYNGEE. Trimming stripped 1 base from V and 7 bases from J, with 17 bases between. DNA of the CDR3: TGTGCCAGCAGCGTAACCTGGACAGCGGTGTCTGGCTACACCTTC. Translated: CASSVTWTAVSGYTF.

The J gene is TRBJ2-1, the V gene TRBV7-9, with a weak D call TRBD1 (6 bases). This CDR3 is built from 16 residues. V lost 2 bases and J 7 bases, leaving 18 bases between the germline ends. Germline CDR1 reads SEHNR; CDR2 reads FQNEAQ (reference sequence). The CDR3 DNA is TGTGCCAGCAGCTTATTCCGGGACACCCTTGGGAATGAGCAGTTCTTC. Amino acids: CASSLFRDTLGNEQFF.

The J gene is TRBJ2-1, the V gene TRBV28; D not resolved. With 6 bases removed from V and 8 bases from J, the gap between germline ends came to 11 bases. The germline gives CDR1 MDHEN, CDR2 SYDVKM. The CDR3 covers 12 residues. The DNA for the CDR3 is TGTGCCAGCAGCCTCCCTATGGATGAGCAGTTCTTC. It encodes CASSLPMDEQFF.

The sample holds a few counts of this clone. Other nucleotide sequences in the sample specify the same CDR3. This chain connects TRBV7-2 to TRBJ1-1, with a tentative D call TRBD1 (5 bases). Between the trimmed V and J ends, which lost 4 bases and 2 bases, there was a span of 8 bases. CDR1 and CDR2 from the germline V gene are SGHTA and FQGNSA. This CDR3 is 13 amino acids long. CDR3 sequence (DNA): TGTGCCAGCAGCTCCGACAGAAACACTGAAGCTTTCTTT. Translating it yields CASSSDRNTEAFF.

The rearrangement uses TRBV19 and TRBJ2-7, with TRBD1 as a possible D gene (6 bases). Germline lookup yields CDR1 LNHDA and CDR2 SQIVND (reference sequence). CDR3 length: 11 amino acids. Trimming cost V 7 bases and J 4 bases, with 8 bases left between them. CDR3 nucleotides: TGTGCCAGTACGGACAGTTACGAGCAGTACTTC. Its protein is CASTDSYEQYF. Full variable domain (outside the CDR3, taken from reference TRBV19 and TRBJ2-7): DGGITQSPKYLFRKEGQNVTLSCEQNLNHDAMYWYRQDPGQGLRLIYYSQIVNDFQKGDIAEGYSVSREKKESFPLTVTSAQKNPTAFYLCASTDSYEQYFGPGTRLTVT.